This TCR beta chain was sequenced in a study of cytomegalovirus exposure and HLA in healthy donors. The primer mix had 60 Vbeta and 13 Jbeta primers. The protocol was immunoSEQ multiplex PCR, while the TCRdb copy is restricted to in-frame clones and leaves out a portion. The table records 120,000 to 150,000 clones, about 78% of them present only once. Study conclusions and caveats: Later work showed greater clonal expansion in HLA-associated TCR beta chains than in equally common others.

Of note for this clone: Its antigen is undetermined.

Input material: PBMCs. The receptor's source is a male donor in good health and CMV-seronegative.

CDR3 nucleotide sequence: TGTGCCAGCAGCTTAAGGGTAGGAGGGCTAAGATCCTACGAGCAGTACTTC. Its translation is CASSLRVGGLRSYEQYF. The chain joins TRBV11-2 to TRBJ2-7; weak D call: TRBD2 (6 bases). This CDR3 has 17 residues. Germline CDR1 SGHAT, CDR2 FQNNGV. Trimming stripped 2 bases from V and 1 base from J, with 18 bases between.